The T cell receptor beta chain described here comes from a study of cytomegalovirus exposure and HLA in healthy donors. Looking at the study overall: The same platform was used for the 90 to 150 validation repertoires and the roughly 720 first-cohort repertoires, a later analysis reported. Overall study findings and caveats: The investigators catalogued 150 to 200 TCR beta chains as cytomegalovirus-associated. Most TCR sequences were rare, but some public TCRs occurred in many donors.

Looked up from germline, CDR1 is MNHEY and CDR2 is SVGAGI. V dropped 0 bases and J dropped 4; count of bases not matched to a gene: 6. The CDR3 is made up of 15 amino acids. TCRdb's copy holds only in-frame clones and misses some; the assay was immunoSEQ multiplex PCR. The top ten clones hold roughly 4.8% of a sample with over 120,000 clones, 87% of them seen once. This clone was counted once. Its antigen is as yet unknown. The V and J genes are TRBV6-5 and TRBJ2-7; 7 bases are a match to TRBD2. Source material: PBMCs. The receptor comes from a man aged 18 to 29 in good health and CMV-seropositive. CDR3 DNA sequence: TGTGCCAGCAGTTACTCTGGCGGGAGAATGTACGAGCAGTACTTC. This encodes CASSYSGGRMYEQYF.